Listed below are T cell receptor beta chains from one sample, sequenced in a study of somatic mutations in cytotoxic T cells in rheumatoid arthritis. TCRdb keeps only in-frame clones here, not all; method: immunoSEQ multiplex PCR. The sample yields roughly 10,000 clones, over 75% seen once. The sequenced material came from CD4+ T cells sorted from blood. These receptors all stem from a woman between 18 and 29 years old with rheumatoid arthritis. CDR3s include the opening cysteine and the closing phenylalanine or tryptophan. The order of the fields is V gene, clone size, J gene, D gene, CDR3 protein, CDR3 DNA. The D gene is left open where the match is weak. The size entry is marked missing in some rows and otherwise reads once, few, many or a size class.

TRBV29-1	NA	TRBJ2-2	TRBD1	CSALTGMNTGELFF	TGCAGCGCCTTGACAGGGATGAACACCGGGGAGCTGTTTTTT
TRBV18	NA	TRBJ1-2	NA	CASSPSRGLEGYTF	TGTGCCAGCTCACCATCCCGGGGTCTAGAAGGCTACACCTTC
TRBV7-2	once	TRBJ2-7	NA	CASSLEATRALISYEQYF	TGTGCCAGCAGCTTAGAAGCCACCAGGGCCCTTATCTCCTACGAGCAGTACTTC
TRBV6-5	once	TRBJ1-2	NA	CASSSTMSYGYTF	TGTGCCAGCAGTTCCACGATGAGCTATGGCTACACCTTC
TRBV7-3	NA	TRBJ1-3	NA	CASSAFRGSGNTIYF	TGTGCCAGCAGCGCTTTCCGAGGCTCTGGAAACACCATATATTTT
TRBV10-3	NA	TRBJ2-7	TRBD2	CAISPGLAAYEQYF	TGTGCCATCAGCCCGGGACTAGCGGCCTACGAGCAGTACTTC
TRBV7-2	NA	TRBJ1-5	NA	CASSLEGTTTWRPQHF	TGTGCCAGCAGCTTAGAAGGGACAACCACTTGGAGGCCCCAGCATTTT
TRBV2	NA	TRBJ2-5	NA	CASSEAPRFPQETQYF	TGTGCCAGCAGTGAAGCCCCCAGGTTCCCACAAGAGACCCAGTACTTC
TRBV5-1	NA	TRBJ2-3	NA	CASSGLGSGGTDTQYF	TGCGCCAGCAGCGGATTGGGGTCCGGGGGCACAGATACGCAGTATTTT
TRBV5-4	NA	TRBJ1-1	TRBD1	CASSSRDRGPLFAEAFF	TGTGCCAGCAGCTCCCGGGACAGGGGGCCTCTTTTTGCTGAAGCTTTCTTT
TRBV6-5	NA	TRBJ1-2	NA	CASSYSKGAGTYGYTF	TGTGCCAGCAGTTACTCGAAAGGTGCGGGGACCTATGGCTACACCTTC
TRBV30	NA	TRBJ1-2	NA	CAWSRPLLTNYGYTF	TGTGCCTGGAGTCGTCCTTTACTCACTAACTATGGCTACACCTTC
TRBV5-4	once	TRBJ1-6	NA	CASSRGPGKDSPLHF	TGTGCCAGCAGCCGCGGGCCGGGGAAGGATTCACCCCTCCACTTT
TRBV2	NA	TRBJ1-1	NA	CASRGDGNTEAFF	TGTGCCAGCCGGGGGGACGGGAACACTGAAGCTTTCTTT
TRBV5-1	NA	TRBJ1-5	TRBD1	CASSLGDRVSNQPQHF	TGCGCCAGCAGCTTGGGGGACAGGGTAAGCAATCAGCCCCAGCATTTT
TRBV7-9	NA	TRBJ2-5	TRBD1	CASSSGTGGETQYF	TGTGCCAGCAGTTCCGGGACAGGCGGAGAGACCCAGTACTTC
TRBV18	NA	TRBJ1-5	TRBD1	CASSPNRDSNQPQHF	TGTGCCAGCTCACCAAACCGGGACAGTAATCAGCCCCAGCATTTT
TRBV29-1	NA	TRBJ1-1	TRBD1	CSANRGEGTEAFF	TGCAGCGCTAACAGGGGGGAAGGGACTGAAGCTTTCTTT
TRBV9	NA	TRBJ2-3	NA	CASSVTPGADTQYF	TGTGCCAGCAGCGTAACGCCAGGGGCAGATACGCAGTATTTT
TRBV11-2	NA	TRBJ2-2	TRBD1	CASSRRDRLAGELFF	TGTGCCAGCAGCCGCCGGGACAGGCTGGCCGGGGAGCTGTTTTTT
TRBV7-2	NA	TRBJ2-7	NA	CASSPDGGMDYEQYF	TGTGCCAGCAGCCCTGATGGGGGGATGGACTACGAGCAGTACTTC
TRBV6-5	NA	TRBJ1-1	TRBD1	CASRLRTGLNTEAFF	TGTGCCAGCAGGCTAAGGACAGGTTTAAACACTGAAGCTTTCTTT
TRBV4-2	NA	TRBJ2-3	TRBD2	CASSRTSGGAGGTDTQYF	TGTGCCAGCAGCCGGACTAGCGGGGGGGCCGGAGGAACAGATACGCAGTATTTT
TRBV27	once	TRBJ2-7	TRBD1	CASSFFHFPGQYYEQYF	TGTGCCAGCAGTTTCTTCCATTTTCCGGGACAGTACTACGAGCAGTACTTC
TRBV19	NA	TRBJ2-7	NA	CASRPTGYSYEQYF	TGTGCCAGTAGACCTACAGGGTACTCCTACGAGCAGTACTTC
TRBV11-3	NA	TRBJ2-5	NA	CASSLDRSGAGETQYF	TGTGCCAGCAGCTTAGATCGGTCAGGGGCTGGAGAGACCCAGTACTTC
TRBV30	NA	TRBJ1-2	TRBD1	CAWKRTGGAYGYTF	TGTGCCTGGAAGAGGACAGGGGGCGCCTATGGCTACACCTTC
TRBV5-1	NA	TRBJ2-5	NA	CASSSRQQETQYF	TGCGCCAGCAGCTCCCGACAGCAAGAGACCCAGTACTTC
TRBV19	NA	TRBJ2-5	NA	CASSRPDRNRETQYF	TGTGCCAGTAGCCGCCCAGACAGGAATCGGGAGACCCAGTACTTC
TRBV10-3	NA	TRBJ1-1	NA	CATWEGMTEAFF	TGTGCCACCTGGGAGGGAATGACTGAAGCTTTCTTT
TRBV9	NA	TRBJ2-6	NA	CASSGSFTGSGANVLTF	TGTGCCAGCAGCGGTAGTTTCACAGGATCTGGGGCCAACGTCCTGACTTTC
TRBV6-1	NA	TRBJ1-2	TRBD1	CASKRQGDGYGYTF	TGTGCCAGCAAAAGACAGGGTGACGGCTATGGCTACACCTTC
TRBV7-2	NA	TRBJ2-2	TRBD1	CASSSTGAFSTGELFF	TGTGCCAGCAGCTCGACAGGGGCCTTTAGCACCGGGGAGCTGTTTTTT
TRBV4-2	NA	TRBJ1-4	TRBD1	CASSQEGRGFATNEKLFF	TGTGCCAGCAGCCAAGAGGGCAGGGGGTTTGCCACTAATGAAAAACTGTTTTTT
TRBV18	NA	TRBJ1-5	NA	CASSPPGLSNQPQHF	TGTGCCAGCTCACCCCCAGGGTTAAGCAATCAGCCCCAGCATTTT
TRBV7-2	NA	TRBJ2-3	NA	CASSPGRFGVTDTQYF	TGTGCCAGCAGCCCCGGACGTTTCGGGGTCACAGATACGCAGTATTTT
TRBV5-1	NA	TRBJ2-4	TRBD1	CASSLNFGTVAKNIQYF	TGCGCCAGCAGCTTGAATTTCGGGACAGTAGCCAAAAACATTCAGTACTTC
TRBV19	NA	TRBJ1-1	NA	CASSIGGLNTEAFF	TGTGCCAGTAGTATAGGGGGGCTGAACACTGAAGCTTTCTTT
TRBV6-6	once	TRBJ1-6	NA	CASTAGTYNSPLHF	TGTGCCAGCACAGCCGGGACATATAATTCACCCCTCCACTTT
TRBV28	NA	TRBJ1-5	TRBD1	CASRPGGGNQPQHF	TGTGCCAGCAGACCAGGGGGAGGAAATCAGCCCCAGCATTTT
TRBV9	NA	TRBJ1-3	NA	CASSWDTGNTIYF	TGTGCCAGCAGCTGGGACACTGGAAACACCATATATTTT
TRBV7-2	NA	TRBJ2-3	NA	CASSLLGLGSDTQYF	TGTGCCAGCAGCTTACTGGGGCTGGGGTCAGATACGCAGTATTTT